This TCR beta chain originates from a study of beta chain features in type 1 diabetes. General study findings and limits: VDJ junctions from type 1 diabetes patients carried fewer insertions and larger deletions. Equally in patients and controls, shorter templates might have been favored by PCR.

The CDR3 is 11 amino acids. Germline CDR1 reads GTSNPN; CDR2 reads SVGIG (reference sequence). The V and J ends lost 5 bases and 8 bases respectively, with 10 bases between them. This clone was found a few times. The target antigen is unknown. The investigators reverse transcribed all of the isolated RNA, so they sequenced expressed TCRB transcripts. Profiled with immunoSEQ multiplex PCR; TCRdb holds only in-frame clones, not every one. The sample has a few hundred thousand clones; around 30% are singletons. The receptor's source is a man aged 18-30 years in good health. The sequenced sample was naive CD4+ T cells from blood. This sequence joins TRBV30 and TRBJ1-5; no clear D. The CDR3 region is CAWRISEPQHF. The CDR3 bases are TGTGCCTGGCGTATATCGGAGCCCCAGCATTTT. Full variable domain (missing parts from reference TRBV30 and TRBJ1-5): SQTIHQWPATLVQPVGSPLSLECTVEGTSNPNLYWYRQAAGRGLQLLFYSVGIGQISSEVPQNLSASRPQDRQFILSSKKLLLSDSGFYLCAWRISEPQHFGDGTRLSIL.